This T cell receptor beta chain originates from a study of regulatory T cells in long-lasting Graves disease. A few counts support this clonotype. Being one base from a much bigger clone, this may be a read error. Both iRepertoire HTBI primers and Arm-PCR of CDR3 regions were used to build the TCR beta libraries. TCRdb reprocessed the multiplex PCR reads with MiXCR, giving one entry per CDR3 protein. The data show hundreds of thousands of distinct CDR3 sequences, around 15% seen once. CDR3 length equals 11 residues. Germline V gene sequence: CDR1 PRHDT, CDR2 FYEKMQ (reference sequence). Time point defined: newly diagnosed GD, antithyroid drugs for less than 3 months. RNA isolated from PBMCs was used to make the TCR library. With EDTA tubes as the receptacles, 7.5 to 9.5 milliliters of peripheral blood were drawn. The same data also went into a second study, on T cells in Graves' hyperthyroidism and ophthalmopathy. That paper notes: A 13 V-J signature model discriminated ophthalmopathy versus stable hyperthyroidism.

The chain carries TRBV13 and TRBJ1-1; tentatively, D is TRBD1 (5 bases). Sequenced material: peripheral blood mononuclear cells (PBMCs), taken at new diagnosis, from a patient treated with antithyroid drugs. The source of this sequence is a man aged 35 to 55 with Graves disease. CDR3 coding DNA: TGTGCCGGCAGTGCCCGGGACCAAGCTTTCTTT. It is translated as CAGSARDQAFF. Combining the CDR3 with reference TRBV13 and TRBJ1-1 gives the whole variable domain AAGVIQSPRHLIKEKRETATLKCYPIPRHDTVYWYQQGPGQDPQFLISFYEKMQSDKGSIPDRFSAQQFSDYHSELNMSSLELGDSALYFCAGSARDQAFFGQGTRLTVV.